This TCR beta chain was recovered during a study of cytomegalovirus exposure and HLA in healthy donors. General study results and limits: Presence/absence comparisons presumed near-even sequencing depth among donors.

In the case of this clone: What it binds is not known.

Vbeta (60) and Jbeta (13) primers were used in the PCR. This table comes from immunoSEQ multiplex PCR, and its TCRdb copy is limited to in-frame clones, with some not included. In the table there are 150,000 to 200,000 clones, 65% to 85% of which are singletons. Germline loops: CDR1 LNHNV, CDR2 YYDKDF (reference sequence). V was trimmed by 0 bases and J by 9 bases, leaving 18 bases between them. The CDR3 covers 16 residues. The receptor comes from a male donor in good health and CMV-seropositive. The sequenced sample was PBMCs. The chain couples TRBV15 to TRBJ2-1; maybe TRBD2 (5 bases). As DNA, the CDR3 is TGTGCCACCAGCAGAGATAAACGGGAATTGGGCGGTGAGCAGTTCTTC. As protein: CATSRDKRELGGEQFF.